This T cell receptor beta chain was identified during a study of T cells in Graves' hyperthyroidism and ophthalmopathy. Study-wide findings and caveats: Most expanded thyroid clonotypes above 0.001 recurred in blood.

As concerns this clonotype: Its antigen is unidentified. One end of the junction fails to match germline, which may point to a read error.

There were TCR beta CDR3 regions amplified from RNA transcripts. TCR CDR3 regions were first amplified by RT-PCR with HTBI primers. MiXCR, run by TCRdb on the multiplex PCR reads, gives a single entry per CDR3 protein. The sample has around 280,000 distinct CDR3 sequences; more than 10% are singletons. The germline CDR1 and CDR2 sequences are MNHEY and SVGEGT. The CDR3 covers 12 residues. Patients were aged 18 to 65, had disease duration under 2 months, and had newly diagnosed hyperthyroidism. Investigators excluded patients with uncontrolled infection, other autoimmune disease, pregnancy or lactation. Diagnosing involved the use of clinical symptoms, serum thyroxine and TRAb, thyroid ultrasound and orbital computed tomography.

The source of this sequence is a woman aged 25-40 years with Graves' hyperthyroidism that later progressed to Graves' ophthalmopathy. The sample taken for sequencing was blood. The V gene is TRBV6-2 or TRBV6-3, the J gene TRBJ2-1; 7 bases line up with TRBD1. As DNA, the CDR3 is TGTGCCAGCATTACCATTCACGGGACAGTAGTCTTC. Translating gives CASITIHGTVVF.